These 5 T cell receptor beta chains came from one sample sequenced in a study of quantifying T cell responses using KT2 cells. Study-wide background: TCR alpha and beta constant-region primers primed reverse transcription of RNA.

Each cDNA got a UMI-containing oligo ligated at its 3' end. The first PCR ran about 4 cycles with an equimolar RC1.1 and RC1.2 beta primer mix. TCRdb called the UMI-ligation and nested PCR reads again in MiXCR, with one record for every CDR3 protein. Here the sample spans roughly 50,000 distinct CDR3 sequences, approximately 13% being singletons. Sequenced input: PBMCs spiked with cells of the T cell clone KT2. All receptors derive from a human donor.

There are a few counts of this clonotype. The chain is built from TRBV13 and TRBJ1-6, with D possibly being TRBD1 (5 bases). This CDR3 is built from 19 residues. V was clipped by 3 bases and J by 7 bases, with 25 bases between them. Germline V CDR1 and CDR2: PRHDT, FYEKMQ (reference sequence). The CDR3 protein is CASSLNTPPLPEGNSPLHF. The DNA for the CDR3 is TGTGCCAGCAGCTTGAATACCCCCCCTCTTCCGGAGGGGAATTCACCCCTCCACTTT.

V gene TRBV18 combines with J gene TRBJ1-1; TRBD1 aligns across 7 bases. The trim removed 2 bases at V and 5 bases at J, leaving 5 bases unmatched. This CDR3 has 14 amino acids. CDR1 is KGHSH and CDR2 is LQKENI in the germline V gene. The CDR3 sequence is CASSPDRVVTEAFF. The CDR3 DNA reads as TGTGCCAGCTCACCAGACAGGGTGGTTACTGAAGCTTTCTTT.

CDR3 bases: TGCAGCGTTGAAGATAGGGCAGCTGAAGACCGGAGGGGTCAGTACTTC. It yields the protein CSVEDRAAEDRRGQYF. The chain joins TRBV29-1 to TRBJ2-7; perhaps TRBD2 as D (6 bases). V was clipped by 0 bases and J by 10 bases, with 25 bases between them. This CDR3 contains 16 residues. Germline CDR1 and CDR2: SQVTM and ANQGSEA.

The chain links TRBV20-1 to TRBJ1-2; no firm D call. The germline V gene has CDR1 DFQATT and CDR2 SNEGSKA (reference sequence). Trimming removed 0 bases from V and 8 bases from J, with 19 bases in between. The CDR3 length is 15 residues. The chain's CDR3 is CSARDPYRPGYGYTF. CDR3 DNA: TGCAGTGCTAGAGACCCCTATAGGCCTGGCTACGGCTACACCTTC.

In nucleotides, the CDR3 is TGTGCCAGCAGTGAAGGGACAGGGATGGGTTTCGGCACTGAAGCTTTCTTT. It encodes CASSEGTGMGFGTEAFF. The gene calls are TRBV2 and TRBJ1-1; the match to TRBD1 covers 8 bases. CDR3 length: 17 residues. The germline V gene encodes CDR1 SNHLY and CDR2 FYNNEI. V dropped 1 base and J dropped 4; count of bases not matched to a gene: 11.